A single T cell receptor (beta chain) is shown here with its context. Seattle researchers signed up patients amid active infection and tracked them longitudinally. The sample is drawn from a study of blood T cell repertoires in COVID-19. In the study overall: Sites in the United States, Italy and Spain provided acute and convalescent COVID-19 samples. In each case, the material was cDNA or gDNA derived from T cells, B-cell-depleted T cells, or PBMCs.

The trim removed 4 bases at V and 6 bases at J, leaving 11 bases unmatched. Germline V gene lookup returns CDR1 SGDLS and CDR2 YYNGEE. The CDR3 runs to 16 residues. Per the study methods: Reference gene primer amplification gave estimated nucleated cell counts. Produced via immunoSEQ multiplex PCR; TCRdb's table is partial and in-frame only. Clone size and V and J calls were adopted from that table, with D and trimming inferred from the DNA. The sample includes tens of thousands of clones, 80% to 90% of them seen just once. Material for sequencing was peripheral blood. The TCR sequence derives from a woman aged 65 to 85 with COVID-19, enrolled during active disease. This sequence joins TRBV9 and TRBJ2-2, with TRBD1 matching over 8 bases. The CDR3 region is CASSTNGQGIAGELFF. The CDR3 DNA reads as TGTGCCAGCAGCACGAACGGACAGGGTATCGCCGGGGAGCTGTTTTTT.